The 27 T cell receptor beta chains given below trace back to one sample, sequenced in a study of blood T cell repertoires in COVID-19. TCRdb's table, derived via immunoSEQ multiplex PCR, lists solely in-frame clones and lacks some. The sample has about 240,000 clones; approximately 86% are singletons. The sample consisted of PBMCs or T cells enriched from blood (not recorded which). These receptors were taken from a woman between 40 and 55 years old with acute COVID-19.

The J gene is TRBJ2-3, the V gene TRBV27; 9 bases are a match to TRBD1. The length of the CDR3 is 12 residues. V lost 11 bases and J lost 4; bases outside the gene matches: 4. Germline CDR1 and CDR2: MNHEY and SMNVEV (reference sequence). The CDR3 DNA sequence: TGTGCCGGAGGGACAGGGCCAGATACGCAGTATTTT. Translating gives CAGGTGPDTQYF.

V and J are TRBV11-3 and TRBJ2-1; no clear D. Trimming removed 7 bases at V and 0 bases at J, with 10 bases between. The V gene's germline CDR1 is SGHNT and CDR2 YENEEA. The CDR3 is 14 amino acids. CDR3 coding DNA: TGTGCCAGCAAGTTCCTGAGCTCCTACAATGAGCAGTTCTTC. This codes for CASKFLSSYNEQFF.

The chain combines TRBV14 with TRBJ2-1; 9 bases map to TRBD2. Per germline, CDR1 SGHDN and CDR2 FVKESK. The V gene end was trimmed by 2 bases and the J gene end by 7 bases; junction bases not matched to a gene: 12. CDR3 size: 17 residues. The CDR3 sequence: CASSQHITAGGRNEQFF. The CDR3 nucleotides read TGTGCCAGCAGCCAACACATTACAGCGGGAGGTAGGAATGAGCAGTTCTTC.

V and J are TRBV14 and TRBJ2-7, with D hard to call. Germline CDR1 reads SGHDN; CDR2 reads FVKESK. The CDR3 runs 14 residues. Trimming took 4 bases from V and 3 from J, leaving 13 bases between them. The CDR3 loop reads CASSPTHPGYEQYF. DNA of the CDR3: TGTGCCAGCAGCCCAACTCATCCGGGCTACGAGCAGTACTTC.

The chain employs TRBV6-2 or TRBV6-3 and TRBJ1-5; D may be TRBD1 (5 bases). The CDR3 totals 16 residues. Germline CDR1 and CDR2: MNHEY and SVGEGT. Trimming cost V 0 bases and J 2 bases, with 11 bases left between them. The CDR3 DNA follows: TGTGCCAGCAGTTACTCGATGGGGCGCGGCAATCAGCCCCAGCATTTT. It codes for CASSYSMGRGNQPQHF.

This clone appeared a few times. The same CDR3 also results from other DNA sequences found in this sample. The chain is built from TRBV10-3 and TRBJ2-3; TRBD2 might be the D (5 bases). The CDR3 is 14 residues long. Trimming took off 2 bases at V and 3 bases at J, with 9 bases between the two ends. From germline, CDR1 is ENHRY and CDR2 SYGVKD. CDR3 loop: CAISEGGVTDTQYF. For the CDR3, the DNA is TGTGCCATCAGTGAGGGAGGAGTAACAGATACGCAGTATTTT.

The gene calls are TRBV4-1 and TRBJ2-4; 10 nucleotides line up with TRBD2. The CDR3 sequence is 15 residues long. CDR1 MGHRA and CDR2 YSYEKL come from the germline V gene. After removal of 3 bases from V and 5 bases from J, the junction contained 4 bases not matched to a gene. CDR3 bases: TGCGCCAGCAGCCAGCTAGCGGGAGCACAAAACATTCAGTACTTC. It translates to CASSQLAGAQNIQYF.

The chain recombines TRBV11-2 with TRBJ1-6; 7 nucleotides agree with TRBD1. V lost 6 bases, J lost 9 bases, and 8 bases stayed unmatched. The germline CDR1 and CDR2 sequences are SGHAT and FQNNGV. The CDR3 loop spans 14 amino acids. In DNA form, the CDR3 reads TGTGCCAGCAGGGAGACAGGGTTAAGTTCACCCCTCCACTTT. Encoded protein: CASRETGLSSPLHF.

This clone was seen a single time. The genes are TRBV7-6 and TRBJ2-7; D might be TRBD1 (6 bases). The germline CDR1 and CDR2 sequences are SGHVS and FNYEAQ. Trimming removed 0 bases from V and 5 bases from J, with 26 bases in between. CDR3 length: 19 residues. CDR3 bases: TGTGCCAGCAGCTTAGCGTTGCAAGATCGGCAGGGGTTTTTCCACGAGCAGTACTTC. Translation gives CASSLALQDRQGFFHEQYF.

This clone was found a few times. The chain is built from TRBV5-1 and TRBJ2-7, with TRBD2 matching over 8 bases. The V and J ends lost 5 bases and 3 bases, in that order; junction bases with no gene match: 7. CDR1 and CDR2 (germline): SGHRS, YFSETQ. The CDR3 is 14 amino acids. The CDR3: CASRLSSGFYEQYF. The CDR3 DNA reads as TGCGCCAGCAGGTTATCTAGCGGGTTCTACGAGCAGTACTTC.

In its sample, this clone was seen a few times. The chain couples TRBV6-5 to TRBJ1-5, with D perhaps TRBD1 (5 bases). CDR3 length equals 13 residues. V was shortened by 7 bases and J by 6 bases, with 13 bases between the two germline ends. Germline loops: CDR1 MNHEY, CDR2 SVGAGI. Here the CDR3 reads CASTSGYGQPQHF. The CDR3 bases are TGTGCCAGCACTTCAGGGTACGGTCAGCCCCAGCATTTT.

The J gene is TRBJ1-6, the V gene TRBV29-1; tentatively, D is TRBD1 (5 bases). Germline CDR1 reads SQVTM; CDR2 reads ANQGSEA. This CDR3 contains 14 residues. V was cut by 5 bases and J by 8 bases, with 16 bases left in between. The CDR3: CSVKGISRDSPLHF. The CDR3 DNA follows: TGCAGCGTTAAGGGGATATCCAGGGATTCACCCCTCCACTTT.

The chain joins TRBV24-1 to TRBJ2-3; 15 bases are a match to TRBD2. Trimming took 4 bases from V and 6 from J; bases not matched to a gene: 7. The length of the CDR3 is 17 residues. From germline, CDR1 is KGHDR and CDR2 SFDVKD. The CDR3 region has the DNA TGTGCCACCAGTGACCAGGGACTAGCGGGGGGTTGGGATACGCAGTATTTT. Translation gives CATSDQGLAGGWDTQYF.

CDR3 DNA: TGTGCCAGCAGCTTGCTGGGGCTGGCAGAATCTGGAAACACCATATATTTT. This sequence encodes CASSLLGLAESGNTIYF. V is TRBV5-4 and J is TRBJ1-3; D may be TRBD1 (5 bases). Germline V lookup: CDR1 SGHNT, CDR2 YYREEE (reference sequence). The CDR3 runs to 17 residues. V was shortened by 1 base and J by 1 base, with 15 bases between the two germline ends.

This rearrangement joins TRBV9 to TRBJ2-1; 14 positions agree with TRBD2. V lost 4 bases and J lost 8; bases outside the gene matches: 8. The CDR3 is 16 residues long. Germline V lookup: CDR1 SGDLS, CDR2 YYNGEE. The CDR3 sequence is CASSRQTSGRAYEQFF. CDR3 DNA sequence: TGTGCCAGCAGCCGGCAGACTAGCGGGAGGGCCTATGAGCAGTTCTTC.

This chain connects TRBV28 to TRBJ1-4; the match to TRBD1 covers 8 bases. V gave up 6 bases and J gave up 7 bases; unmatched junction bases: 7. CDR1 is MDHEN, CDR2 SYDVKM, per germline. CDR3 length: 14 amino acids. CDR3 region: CASRLTGGGEKLFF. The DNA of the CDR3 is TGTGCCAGCAGATTAACAGGGGGTGGTGAAAAACTGTTTTTT. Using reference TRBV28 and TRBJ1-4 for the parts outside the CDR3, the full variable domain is DVKVTQSSRYLVKRTGEKVFLECVQDMDHENMFWYRQDPGLGLRLIYFSYDVKMKEKGDIPEGYSVSREKKERFSLILESASTNQTSMYLCASRLTGGGEKLFFGSGTQLSVL.

The DNA for the CDR3 is TGCACCAGCAGCCAAGGGACAGGGTGGAATGTAGCAACTAATGAAAAACTGTTTTTT. Protein sequence: CTSSQGTGWNVATNEKLFF. The chain uses TRBV1 and TRBJ1-4; the tabulated D call, TRBD1, remains unverified against the DNA. TRBV1 is a known pseudogene. The CDR3 loop spans 19 amino acids.

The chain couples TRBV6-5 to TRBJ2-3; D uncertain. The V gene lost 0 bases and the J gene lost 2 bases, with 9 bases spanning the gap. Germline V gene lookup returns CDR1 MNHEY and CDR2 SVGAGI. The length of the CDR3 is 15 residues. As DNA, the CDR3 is TGTGCCAGCAGTTACTCGCGTTATCTCACAGATACGCAGTATTTT. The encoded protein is CASSYSRYLTDTQYF.

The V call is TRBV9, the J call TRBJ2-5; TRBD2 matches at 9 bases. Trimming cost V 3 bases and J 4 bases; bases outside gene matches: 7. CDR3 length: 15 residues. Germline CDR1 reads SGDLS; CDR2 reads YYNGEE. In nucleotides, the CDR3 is TGTGCCAGCAGCGGGTTAGCGGGAGACGGAGAGACCCAGTACTTC. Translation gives CASSGLAGDGETQYF.

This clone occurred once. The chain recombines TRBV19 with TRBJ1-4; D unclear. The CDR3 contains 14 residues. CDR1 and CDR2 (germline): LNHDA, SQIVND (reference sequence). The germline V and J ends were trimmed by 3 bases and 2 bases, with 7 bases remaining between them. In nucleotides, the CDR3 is TGTGCCAGTAGTATGGGAGGGACTAATGAAAAACTGTTTTTT. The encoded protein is CASSMGGTNEKLFF.

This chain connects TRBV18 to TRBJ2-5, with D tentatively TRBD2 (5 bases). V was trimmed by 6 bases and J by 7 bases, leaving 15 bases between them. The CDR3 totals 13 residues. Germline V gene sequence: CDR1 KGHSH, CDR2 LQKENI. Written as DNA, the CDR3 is TGTGCCAGCTCTCTGGACCCAGAGGGGACCCAGTACTTC. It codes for CASSLDPEGTQYF.

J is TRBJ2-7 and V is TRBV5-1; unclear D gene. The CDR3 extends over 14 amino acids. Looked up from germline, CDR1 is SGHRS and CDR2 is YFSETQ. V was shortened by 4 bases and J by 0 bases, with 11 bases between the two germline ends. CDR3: CASSQTAASYEQYF. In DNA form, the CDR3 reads TGCGCCAGCAGCCAAACGGCGGCCTCCTACGAGCAGTACTTC.

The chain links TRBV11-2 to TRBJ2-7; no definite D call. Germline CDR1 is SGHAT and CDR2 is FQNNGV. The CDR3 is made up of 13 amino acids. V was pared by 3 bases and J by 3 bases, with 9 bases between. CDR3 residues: CASSFSADYEQYF. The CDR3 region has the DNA TGTGCCAGCAGCTTTTCGGCGGACTACGAGCAGTACTTC.

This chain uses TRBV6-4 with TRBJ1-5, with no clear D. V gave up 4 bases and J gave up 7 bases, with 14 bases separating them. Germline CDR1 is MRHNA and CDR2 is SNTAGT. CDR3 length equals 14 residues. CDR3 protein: CASSVVPLAQPQHF. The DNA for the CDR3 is TGTGCCAGCAGTGTAGTTCCCCTTGCCCAGCCCCAGCATTTT.

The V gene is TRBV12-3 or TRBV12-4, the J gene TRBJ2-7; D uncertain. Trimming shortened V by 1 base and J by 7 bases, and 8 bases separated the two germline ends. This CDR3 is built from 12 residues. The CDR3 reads CASSLGLGEQYF. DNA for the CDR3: TGTGCCAGCAGTTTAGGACTTGGGGAGCAGTACTTC.

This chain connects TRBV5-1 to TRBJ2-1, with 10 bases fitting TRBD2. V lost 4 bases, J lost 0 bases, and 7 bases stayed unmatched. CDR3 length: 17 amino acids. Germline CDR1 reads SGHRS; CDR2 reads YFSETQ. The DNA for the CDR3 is TGCGCCAGCAGCCCAGGACTAGCGGCCTACTCCTACAATGAGCAGTTCTTC. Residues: CASSPGLAAYSYNEQFF.

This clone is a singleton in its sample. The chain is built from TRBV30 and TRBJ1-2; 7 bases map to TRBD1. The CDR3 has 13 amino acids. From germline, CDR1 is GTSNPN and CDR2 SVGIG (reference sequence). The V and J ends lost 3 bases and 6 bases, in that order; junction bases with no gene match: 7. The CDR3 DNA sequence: TGTGCCTGGAGGGCGCAGGGGGTTCATGGCTACACCTTC. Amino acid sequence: CAWRAQGVHGYTF.